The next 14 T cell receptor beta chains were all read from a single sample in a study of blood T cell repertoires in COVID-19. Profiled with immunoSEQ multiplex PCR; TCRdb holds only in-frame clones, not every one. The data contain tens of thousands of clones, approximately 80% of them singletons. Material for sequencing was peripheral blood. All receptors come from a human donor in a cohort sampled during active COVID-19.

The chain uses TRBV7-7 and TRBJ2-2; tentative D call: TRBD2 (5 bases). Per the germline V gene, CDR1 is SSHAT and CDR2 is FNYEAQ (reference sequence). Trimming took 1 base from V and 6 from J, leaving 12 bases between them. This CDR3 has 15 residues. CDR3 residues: CASSLGGPGAGELFF. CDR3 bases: TGTGCCAGCAGCTTAGGAGGGCCCGGGGCCGGGGAGCTGTTTTTT.

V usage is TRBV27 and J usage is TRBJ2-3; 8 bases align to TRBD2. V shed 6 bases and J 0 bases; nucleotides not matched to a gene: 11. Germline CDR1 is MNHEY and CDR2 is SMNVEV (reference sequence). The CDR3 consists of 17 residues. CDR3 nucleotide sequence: TGTGCCAGCAGGGGCAGCGGGAGTATATTAAGCACAGATACGCAGTATTTT. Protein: CASRGSGSILSTDTQYF.

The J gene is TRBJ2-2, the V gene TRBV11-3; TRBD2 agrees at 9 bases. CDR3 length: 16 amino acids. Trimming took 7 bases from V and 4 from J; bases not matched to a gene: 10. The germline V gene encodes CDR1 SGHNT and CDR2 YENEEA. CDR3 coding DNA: TGTGCCAGCACAATTTTAGCGGGAGTACGCACCGGGGAGCTGTTTTTT. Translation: CASTILAGVRTGELFF.

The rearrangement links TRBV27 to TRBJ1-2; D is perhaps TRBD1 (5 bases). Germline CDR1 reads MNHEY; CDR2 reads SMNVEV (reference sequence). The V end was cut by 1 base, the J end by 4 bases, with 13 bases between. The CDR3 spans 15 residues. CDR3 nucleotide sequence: TGTGCCAGCAGTTTATACGGGGGGGTGGGCTATGGCTACACCTTC. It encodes CASSLYGGVGYGYTF.

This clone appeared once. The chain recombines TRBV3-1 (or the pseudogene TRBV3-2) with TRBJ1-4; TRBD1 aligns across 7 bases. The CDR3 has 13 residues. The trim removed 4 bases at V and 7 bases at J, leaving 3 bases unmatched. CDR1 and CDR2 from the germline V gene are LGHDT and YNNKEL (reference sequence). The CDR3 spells CASSRNRGEKLFF. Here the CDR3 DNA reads TGTGCCAGCAGCCGGAACAGGGGTGAAAAACTGTTTTTT.

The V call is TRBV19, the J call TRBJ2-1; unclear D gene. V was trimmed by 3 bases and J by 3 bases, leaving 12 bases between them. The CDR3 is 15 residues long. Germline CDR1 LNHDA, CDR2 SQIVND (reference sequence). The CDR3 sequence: CASSIPRGSYNEQFF. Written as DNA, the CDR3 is TGTGCCAGTAGTATTCCGCGAGGCAGCTACAATGAGCAGTTCTTC.

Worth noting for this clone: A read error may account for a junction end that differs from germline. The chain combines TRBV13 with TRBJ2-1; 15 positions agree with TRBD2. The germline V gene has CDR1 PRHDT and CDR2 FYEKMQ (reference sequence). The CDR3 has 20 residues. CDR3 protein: CASSLGTSGGHSSSYNEQFF. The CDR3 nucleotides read TGTGCCAGCAGCCTAGGGACTAGCGGGGGGCATTCGAGCTCCTACAATGAGCAGTTCTTC.

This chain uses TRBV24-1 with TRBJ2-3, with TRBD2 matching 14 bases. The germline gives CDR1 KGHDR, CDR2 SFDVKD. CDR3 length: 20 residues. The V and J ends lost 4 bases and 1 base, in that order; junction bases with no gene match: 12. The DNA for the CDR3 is TGTGCCACCAGTGACTTACCCCCCGGACTAGCGGGAGGCCGCACAGATACGCAGTATTTT. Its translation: CATSDLPPGLAGGRTDTQYF.

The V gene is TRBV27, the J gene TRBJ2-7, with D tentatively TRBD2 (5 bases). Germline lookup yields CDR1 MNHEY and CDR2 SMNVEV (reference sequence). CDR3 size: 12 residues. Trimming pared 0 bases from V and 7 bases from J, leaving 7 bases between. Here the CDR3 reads CASSLSKREQYF. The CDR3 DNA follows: TGTGCCAGCAGTTTATCGAAGCGGGAGCAGTACTTC.

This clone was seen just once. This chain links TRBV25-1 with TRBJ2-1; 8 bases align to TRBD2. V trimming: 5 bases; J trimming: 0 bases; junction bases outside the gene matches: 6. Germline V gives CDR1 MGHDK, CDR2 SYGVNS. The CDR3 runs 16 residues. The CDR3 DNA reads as TGTGCCAGCAGTAGGGCTAGCGGGCCCTCCTACAATGAGCAGTTCTTC. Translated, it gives CASSRASGPSYNEQFF.

The CDR3 region is CASIYGQGGGYTF. For the CDR3, the DNA is TGTGCCAGCATCTACGGACAGGGAGGGGGCTACACCTTC. The chain recombines TRBV2 with TRBJ1-2; 8 bases are shared with TRBD1. The CDR3 is made up of 13 amino acids. The V segment lost 7 bases and the J segment 8 bases; nucleotides outside the gene matches: 9. Germline loops: CDR1 SNHLY, CDR2 FYNNEI.

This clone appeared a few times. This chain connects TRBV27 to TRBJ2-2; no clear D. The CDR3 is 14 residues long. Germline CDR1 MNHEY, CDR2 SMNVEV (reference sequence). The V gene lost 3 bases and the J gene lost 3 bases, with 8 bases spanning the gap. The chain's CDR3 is CASSFGSYTGELFF. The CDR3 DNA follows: TGTGCCAGCAGTTTCGGGTCTTACACCGGGGAGCTGTTTTTT.

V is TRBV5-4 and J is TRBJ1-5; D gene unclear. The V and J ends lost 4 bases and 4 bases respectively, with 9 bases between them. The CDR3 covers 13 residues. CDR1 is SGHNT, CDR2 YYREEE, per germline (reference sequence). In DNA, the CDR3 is TGTGCCAGCAGCGACCGGGGAAATCAGCCCCAGCATTTT. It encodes CASSDRGNQPQHF.

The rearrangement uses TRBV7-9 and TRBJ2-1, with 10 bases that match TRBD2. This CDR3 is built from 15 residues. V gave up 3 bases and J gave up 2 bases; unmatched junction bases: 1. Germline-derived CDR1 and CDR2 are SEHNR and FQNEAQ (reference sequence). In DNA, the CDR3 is TGTGCCAGCAGCTTTAGCGGGGGGACCTACAATGAGCAGTTCTTC. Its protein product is CASSFSGGTYNEQFF.